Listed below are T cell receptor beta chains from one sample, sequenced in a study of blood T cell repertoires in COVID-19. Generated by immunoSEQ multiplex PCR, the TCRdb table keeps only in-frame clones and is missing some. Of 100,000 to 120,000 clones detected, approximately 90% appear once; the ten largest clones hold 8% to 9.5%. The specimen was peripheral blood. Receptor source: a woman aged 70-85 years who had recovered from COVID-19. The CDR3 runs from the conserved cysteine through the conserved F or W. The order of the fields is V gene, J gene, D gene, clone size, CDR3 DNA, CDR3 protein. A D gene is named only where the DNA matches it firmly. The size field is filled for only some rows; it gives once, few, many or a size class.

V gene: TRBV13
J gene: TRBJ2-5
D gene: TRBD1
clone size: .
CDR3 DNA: TGTGCCAGCAGCTTGACAGGGAGCATAGAGACCCAGTACTTC
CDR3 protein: CASSLTGSIETQYF

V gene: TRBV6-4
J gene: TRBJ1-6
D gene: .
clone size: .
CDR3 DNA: TGTGCCAGCACGACTGAAGGGGGTATGGATCGTTTTTCACCCCTCCACTTT
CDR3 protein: CASTTEGGMDRFSPLHF

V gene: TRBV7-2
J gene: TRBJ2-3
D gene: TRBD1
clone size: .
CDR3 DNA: TGTGCCAGCAGCTTACAGGGGGAGTTTCAGTATTTT
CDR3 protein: CASSLQGEFQYF

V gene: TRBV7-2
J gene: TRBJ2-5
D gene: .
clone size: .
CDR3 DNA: TGTGCCAGCAGCTACTTAACCCAAGAGACCCAGTACTTC
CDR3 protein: CASSYLTQETQYF

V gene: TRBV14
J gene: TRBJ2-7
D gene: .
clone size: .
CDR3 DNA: TGTGCCAGCAGCCAAACAGACCTCTCCTACGAGCAGTACTTC
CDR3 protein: CASSQTDLSYEQYF

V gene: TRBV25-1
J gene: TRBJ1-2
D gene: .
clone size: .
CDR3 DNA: TGTGCCAGCAGGAACAGGGATAACTATGGCTACACCTTC
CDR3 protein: CASRNRDNYGYTF

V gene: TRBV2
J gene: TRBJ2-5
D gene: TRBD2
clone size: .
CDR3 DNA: TGTGCCAGCAACGAGAGGGCAGCGGGGGGCGGGGAGACCCAGTACTTC
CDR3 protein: CASNERAAGGGETQYF

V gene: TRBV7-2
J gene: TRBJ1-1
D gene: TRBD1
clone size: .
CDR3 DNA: TGTGCCAGCAGCTTAGAGGGACAGGGGAGATCTGAAGCTTTCTTT
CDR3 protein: CASSLEGQGRSEAFF

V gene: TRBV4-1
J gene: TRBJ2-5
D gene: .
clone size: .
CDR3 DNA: TGCGCCAGCAGCCGTTCGGACCAAGAGACCCAGTACTTC
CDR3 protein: CASSRSDQETQYF

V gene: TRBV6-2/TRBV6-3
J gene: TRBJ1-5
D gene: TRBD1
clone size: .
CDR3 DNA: TGTGCCAGCAGTTGGACAGGGTGGAATCAGCCCCAGCATTTT
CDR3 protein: CASSWTGWNQPQHF

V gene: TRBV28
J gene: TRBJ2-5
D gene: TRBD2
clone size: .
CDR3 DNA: TGTGCCAGCAGTTCGTCAGGACTAGTGGGGGGGGGTAAAGAGACCCAGTACTTC
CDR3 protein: CASSSSGLVGGGKETQYF

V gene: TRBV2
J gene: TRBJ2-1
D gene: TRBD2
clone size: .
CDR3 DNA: TGTGCCATAGGGACTAGCGGGGGGGGTGAGCAGTTCTTC
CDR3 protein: CAIGTSGGGEQFF

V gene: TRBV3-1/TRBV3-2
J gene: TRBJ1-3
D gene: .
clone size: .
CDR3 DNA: TGTGCCAGCAGCCCCTCGGCGGCTGGAAACACCATATATTTT
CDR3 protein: CASSPSAAGNTIYF

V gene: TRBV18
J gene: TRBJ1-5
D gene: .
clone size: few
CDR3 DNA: TGTGCCAGCTCACCATCGACAGGAGGTAGTAATCAGCCCCAGCATTTT
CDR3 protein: CASSPSTGGSNQPQHF

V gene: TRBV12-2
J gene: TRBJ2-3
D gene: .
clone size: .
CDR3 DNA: TGTGCAAGTCGCTTAGGGGTCGGGAACAGGGCTTGCACAGATACGCAGTATTTT
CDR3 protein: CASRLGVGNRACTDTQYF

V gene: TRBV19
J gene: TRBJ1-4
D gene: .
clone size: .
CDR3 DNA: TGTGCCAGCTGGACCGGGACACCTCCGCCAAAACTGTTTTTT
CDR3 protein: CASWTGTPPPKLFF

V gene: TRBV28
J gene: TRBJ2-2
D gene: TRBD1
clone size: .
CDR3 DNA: TGTGCCAGCAGTTACGGACAGGCAACCACCGGGGAGCTGTTTTTT
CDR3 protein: CASSYGQATTGELFF

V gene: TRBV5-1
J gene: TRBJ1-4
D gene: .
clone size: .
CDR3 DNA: TGCGCCAGCAGCTTGGGGGCCACTGAAAAACTGTTTTTT
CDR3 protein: CASSLGATEKLFF

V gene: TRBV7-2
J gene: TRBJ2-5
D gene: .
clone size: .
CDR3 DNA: TGTGCCAGCAGCTTAGGGGCGGGATTGAGAGAGACCCAGTACTTC
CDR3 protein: CASSLGAGLRETQYF

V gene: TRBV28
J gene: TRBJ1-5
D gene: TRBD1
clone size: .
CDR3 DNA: TGTGCCAGCAGTACACAGGGGGGCAATCAGCCCCAGCATTTT
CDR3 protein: CASSTQGGNQPQHF

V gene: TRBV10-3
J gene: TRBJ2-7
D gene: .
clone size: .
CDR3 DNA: TGTGCCATCAGTGAGTCGATAGGCGGCCCCTACGAGCAGTACTTC
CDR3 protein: CAISESIGGPYEQYF

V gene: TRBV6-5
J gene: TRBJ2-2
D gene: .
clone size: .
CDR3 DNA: TGTGCCAGCAGTATTCCACAGTTCCGCGGGGAGCTGTTTTTT
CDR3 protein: CASSIPQFRGELFF

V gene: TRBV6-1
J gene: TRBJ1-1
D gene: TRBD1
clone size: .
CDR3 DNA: TGTGCCAGCAGTGAACAGGGGGCGGGAGCCACTGAAGCTTTCTTT
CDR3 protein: CASSEQGAGATEAFF

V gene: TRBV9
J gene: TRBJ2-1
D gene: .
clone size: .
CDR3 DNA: TGTGCCAGCAGCGCACCTCAGTCGGGGAATGAGCAGTTCTTC
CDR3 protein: CASSAPQSGNEQFF

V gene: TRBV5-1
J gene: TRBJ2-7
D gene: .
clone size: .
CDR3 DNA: TGCGCCAGCAGCTTGGACAGGGTGTCCTACGAGCAGTACTTC
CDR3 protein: CASSLDRVSYEQYF

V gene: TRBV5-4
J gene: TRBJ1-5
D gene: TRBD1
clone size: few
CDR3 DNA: TGTGCCAGCAGCAGTGACAGGGAGCAGCCCCAGCATTTT
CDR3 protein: CASSSDREQPQHF

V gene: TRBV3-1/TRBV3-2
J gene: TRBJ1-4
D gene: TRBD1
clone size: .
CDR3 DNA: TGTGCCAGCAGAAGACAGGGATTGGAAAAACTGTTTTTT
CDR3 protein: CASRRQGLEKLFF

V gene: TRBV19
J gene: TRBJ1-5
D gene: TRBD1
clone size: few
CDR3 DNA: TGTGTCTCCGGGCAGGGGGCCGATAGCAATCAGCCCCAGCATTTT
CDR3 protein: CVSGQGADSNQPQHF

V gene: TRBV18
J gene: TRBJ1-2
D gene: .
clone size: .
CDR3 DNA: TGTGCCAGCTCACCAGACAGAGCGAACTATGGCTACACCTTC
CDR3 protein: CASSPDRANYGYTF

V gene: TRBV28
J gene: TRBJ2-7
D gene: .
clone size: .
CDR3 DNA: TGTGCCAGCAGGACTATTATCGGGACATCCTACGAGCAGTACTTC
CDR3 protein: CASRTIIGTSYEQYF

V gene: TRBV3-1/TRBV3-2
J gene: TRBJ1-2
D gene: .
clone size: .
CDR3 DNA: TGTGCCAGCACCTCAGTGAACAGGGCTTATGGCTACACCTTC
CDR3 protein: CASTSVNRAYGYTF

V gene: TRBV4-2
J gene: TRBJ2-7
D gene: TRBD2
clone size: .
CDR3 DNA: TGTGCCAGCAGCCAAGATCGGGCTAGCGGGAGCGAGCAGTACTTC
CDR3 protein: CASSQDRASGSEQYF

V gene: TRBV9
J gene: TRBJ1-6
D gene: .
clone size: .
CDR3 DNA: TGTGCCAGCAGCGTAGGGGGCAGCTCCTATAATTCACCCCTCCACTTT
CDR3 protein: CASSVGGSSYNSPLHF

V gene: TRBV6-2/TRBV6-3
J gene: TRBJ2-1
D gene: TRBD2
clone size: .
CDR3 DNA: TGTGCCAGCAGTCTCGGGACTAGCAAGCCCTATGAGCAGTTCTTC
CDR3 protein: CASSLGTSKPYEQFF

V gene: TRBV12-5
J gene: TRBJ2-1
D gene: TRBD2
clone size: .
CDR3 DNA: TGTGCTAGTGGTTCCCGTAAAGGACTAGCGGGAGGGCCCTATCTCCATGAGCAGTTCTTC
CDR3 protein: CASGSRKGLAGGPYLHEQFF

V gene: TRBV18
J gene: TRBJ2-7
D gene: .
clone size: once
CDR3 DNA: TGTGCCAGCTCACCAGTATCCTACGAGCAGTACTTC
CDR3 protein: CASSPVSYEQYF

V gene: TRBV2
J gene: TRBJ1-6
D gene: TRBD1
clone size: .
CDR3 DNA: TGTGCCAGCAGGTCAGGGGGAGAGAGGTCACCCCTCCACTTT
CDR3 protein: CASRSGGERSPLHF

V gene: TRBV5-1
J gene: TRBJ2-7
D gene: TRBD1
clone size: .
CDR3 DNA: TGCGCCAGCAGCCATCCGGACAGGGCGAGCGAGCAGTACTTC
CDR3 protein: CASSHPDRASEQYF

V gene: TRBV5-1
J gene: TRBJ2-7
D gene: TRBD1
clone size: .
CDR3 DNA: TGCGCCAGCAGGCGAGACAGGGGGCTCTCCTACGAGCAGTACTTC
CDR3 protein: CASRRDRGLSYEQYF

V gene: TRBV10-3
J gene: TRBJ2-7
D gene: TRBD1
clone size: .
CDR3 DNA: TGTGCCATCAGTGAGTATCTGGACAGGACTTACGAGCAGTACTTC
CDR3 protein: CAISEYLDRTYEQYF

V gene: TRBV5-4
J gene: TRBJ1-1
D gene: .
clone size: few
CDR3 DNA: TGTGCCAGCAGCTGGGCAGGGAGGGCCGAAGCTTTCTTT
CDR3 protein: CASSWAGRAEAFF

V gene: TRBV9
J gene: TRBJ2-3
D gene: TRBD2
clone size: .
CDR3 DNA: TGTGCCAGCAGCGTAGCGCTAGCGGGGGCAAGCACAGATACGCAGTATTTT
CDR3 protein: CASSVALAGASTDTQYF

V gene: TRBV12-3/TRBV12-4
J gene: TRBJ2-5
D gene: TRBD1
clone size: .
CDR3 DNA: TGTGCCAGCAGACCGGGACAGGGAGAGACCCAGTACTTC
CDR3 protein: CASRPGQGETQYF

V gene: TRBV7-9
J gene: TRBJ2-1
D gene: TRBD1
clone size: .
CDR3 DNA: TGTGCCAGCAGCTTAGGGGGACAGTATGGGGAGTTCTTC
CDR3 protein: CASSLGGQYGEFF

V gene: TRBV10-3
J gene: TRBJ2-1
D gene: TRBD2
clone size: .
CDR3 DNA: TGTGCCATCAGTGCTAGCGGGAGCTCCTACAATGAGCAGTTCTTC
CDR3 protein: CAISASGSSYNEQFF